This passage covers 11 T cell receptor beta chains from one sample sequenced in a study of OX40 agonist ivuxolimab in advanced cancers. TCRdb's copy holds only in-frame clones and misses some; the assay was immunoSEQ multiplex PCR. The sample contains 100,000 or so clones, 80% to 95% of which appear only once. The source was CD4+ or CD8+ T cells sorted from blood, collected in a trial of the OX40 agonist ivuxolimab. The receptors here all came from an adult with an advanced solid tumor such as melanoma, head and neck, liver or kidney cancer.

The chain employs TRBV9 and TRBJ2-7, with D perhaps matching TRBD1 (6 bases). There are 14 residues in the CDR3. Germline V gene sequence: CDR1 SGDLS, CDR2 YYNGEE. V lost 4 bases, J lost 2 bases, and 13 bases lay in between. This chain's CDR3 is CASSPGQRTYEQYF. In DNA, the CDR3 is TGTGCCAGCAGCCCCGGACAGAGGACCTACGAGCAGTACTTC.

The chain combines TRBV29-1 with TRBJ1-4; D possibly corresponds to TRBD1 (5 bases). Germline CDR1 and CDR2: SQVTM and ANQGSEA. This CDR3 is built from 14 residues. Trimming pared 7 bases from V and 6 bases from J, leaving 18 bases between. The CDR3 nucleotides read TGCAGCGCTGTGGGTGGGGGAGGAGATGAAAAACTGTTTTTT. The encoded protein is CSAVGGGGDEKLFF.

The CDR3 sequence: CASSLRSSGNTIYF. The CDR3 DNA follows: TGTGCCAGCAGTTTAAGGAGCTCTGGAAACACCATATATTTT. The rearrangement uses TRBV28 and TRBJ1-3; D gene ambiguous. Trimming left V 2 bases short and J 0 bases short, with 5 bases between. The CDR3 extends over 14 amino acids. CDR1 and CDR2 from the germline V gene are MDHEN and SYDVKM.

The genes are TRBV5-6 and TRBJ2-2; 7 nucleotides align to TRBD1. From germline, CDR1 is SGHDT and CDR2 YYEEEE. The CDR3 runs 16 residues. Trimming removed 3 bases from V and 0 bases from J; junction bases left unmatched: 5. The CDR3, as DNA: TGTGCCAGCAGCTCCAAGACAGGGTCGAACACCGGGGAGCTGTTTTTT. It encodes CASSSKTGSNTGELFF. The full variable domain, completed using reference TRBV5-6 and TRBJ2-2, is DAGVTQSPTHLIKTRGQQVTLRCSPKSGHDTVSWYQQALGQGPQFIFQYYEEEERQRGNFPDRFSGHQFPNYSSELNVNALLLGDSALYLCASSSKTGSNTGELFFGEGSRLTVL.

The chain carries TRBV7-3 and TRBJ1-4; TRBD1 aligns across 9 bases. Germline CDR1 and CDR2: SGHTA and FQGTGA. With V trimmed by 1 base and J by 4 bases, 7 bases remained unmatched. The length of the CDR3 is 17 residues. In DNA, the CDR3 is TGTGCCAGCAGCTTAAAAGCTCGGGGACAGGGTAATGAAAAACTGTTTTTT. It translates to CASSLKARGQGNEKLFF. Using reference TRBV7-3 and TRBJ1-4 for the parts outside the CDR3, the full variable domain is GAGVSQTPSNKVTEKGKYVELRCDPISGHTALYWYRQSLGQGPEFLIYFQGTGAADDSGLPNDRFFAVRPEGSVSTLKIQRTERGDSAVYLCASSLKARGQGNEKLFFGSGTQLSVL.

The chain combines TRBV10-2 with TRBJ1-2; D is undetermined. Trimming removed 3 bases at V and 1 base at J, with 12 bases between. This CDR3 is built from 15 residues. The V gene's germline CDR1 is WSHSY and CDR2 SAAADI. This chain's CDR3 is CASSDHGVGNYGYTF. CDR3 nucleotides: TGCGCCAGCAGTGACCACGGGGTGGGTAACTATGGCTACACCTTC.

V and J are TRBV15 and TRBJ1-4, with D maybe TRBD1 (6 bases). Germline CDR1 reads LNHNV; CDR2 reads YYDKDF (reference sequence). The CDR3 runs 14 residues. Trimming stripped 3 bases from V and 5 bases from J, with 10 bases between. The CDR3 DNA follows: TGTGCCACCAGCAGGGGGGGGCTAAATGAAAAACTGTTTTTT. Translating gives CATSRGGLNEKLFF.

This sequence joins TRBV27 and TRBJ2-7; tentatively, D is TRBD1 or TRBD2 (10 bases each). From germline, CDR1 is MNHEY and CDR2 SMNVEV (reference sequence). The CDR3 has 23 amino acids. Trimming removed 5 bases from V and 6 bases from J, with 44 bases in between. The CDR3 region is CASSTRQGASGRRGRQGFGEQYF. CDR3 DNA: TGTGCCAGCAGTACCCGACAGGGGGCTAGCGGGAGACGCGGGAGACAGGGCTTCGGCGAGCAGTACTTC.

The genes are TRBV29-1 and TRBJ2-4, with 7 bases aligning to TRBD1. Germline loops: CDR1 SQVTM, CDR2 ANQGSEA. This CDR3 is built from 13 residues. V lost 2 bases and J lost 6; bases outside the gene matches: 4. This CDR3 is CSVEPTGINIQYF. DNA for the CDR3: TGCAGCGTTGAACCGACAGGGATAAACATTCAGTACTTC.

This rearrangement joins TRBV9 to TRBJ2-1; D unresolved. This CDR3 has 11 residues. V lost 1 base to trimming and J lost 5 bases, with 1 base between them. Germline V CDR1 and CDR2: SGDLS, YYNGEE. CDR3 region: CASSVHNEQFF. The CDR3 DNA sequence: TGTGCCAGCAGCGTACACAATGAGCAGTTCTTC.

The chain employs TRBV5-1 and TRBJ2-1; D unresolved. Trimming took off 3 bases at V and 6 bases at J, with 13 bases between the two ends. CDR3 length: 14 residues. Germline V gene data show CDR1 as SGHRS and CDR2 as YFSETQ. CDR3 bases: TGCGCCAGCAGCTCTCTTAGTGTGGGCAATGAGCAGTTCTTC. The encoded protein is CASSSLSVGNEQFF.